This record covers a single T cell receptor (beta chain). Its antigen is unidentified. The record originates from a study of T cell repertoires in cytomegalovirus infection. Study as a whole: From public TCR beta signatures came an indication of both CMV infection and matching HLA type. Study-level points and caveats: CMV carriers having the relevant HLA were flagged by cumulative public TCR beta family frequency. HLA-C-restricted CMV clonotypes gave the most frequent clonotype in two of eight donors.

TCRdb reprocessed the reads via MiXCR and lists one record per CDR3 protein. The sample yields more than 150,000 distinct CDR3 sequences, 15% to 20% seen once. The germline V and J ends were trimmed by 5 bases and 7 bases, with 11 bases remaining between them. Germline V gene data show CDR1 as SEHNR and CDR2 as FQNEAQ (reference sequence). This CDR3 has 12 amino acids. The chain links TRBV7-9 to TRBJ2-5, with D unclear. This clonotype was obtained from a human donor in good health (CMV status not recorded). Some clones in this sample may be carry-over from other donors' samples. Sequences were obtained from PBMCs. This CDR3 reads CASSPAVGTQYF. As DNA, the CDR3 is TGTGCCAGCAGCCCCGCGGTCGGGACCCAGTACTTC.